One sample yielded the 24 T cell receptor beta chains listed below, sequenced in a study of CD8 T cells in ankylosing spondylitis. TCRdb independently ran MiXCR on the 5' RACE reads; one entry per CDR3 protein. Among some 140,000 distinct CDR3 sequences listed, about an eighth were seen once. The sequenced sample was blood, either unsorted or a sorted T cell fraction (not recorded which). The receptors originated from a female donor with ankylosing spondylitis or in good health (not recorded which).

This clonotype has only a few counts. The germline gene is not matched at one end of the junction; a read error may be the cause. This chain connects TRBV12-3 or TRBV12-4 to TRBJ1-2; TRBD1 matches at 10 bases. This CDR3 contains 13 residues. CDR3 in amino acids: CASREGTGDGYAF. The CDR3 DNA reads as TGTGCCAGCAGGGAGGGGACAGGGGATGGCTACGCCTTC.

This clonotype was picked up a small number of times. The rearrangement links TRBV6-1 to TRBJ2-7, with unresolved D. The CDR3 has 11 amino acids. The germline gives CDR1 MNHNS, CDR2 SASEGT. V dropped 3 bases and J dropped 4 bases, with 4 bases sitting between them. This chain's CDR3 is CASSDSYEQYF. CDR3 nucleotide sequence: TGTGCCAGCAGTGACAGTTACGAGCAGTACTTC.

This clonotype was detected ten times or more. The chain joins TRBV5-4 to TRBJ2-3; no clear D. The CDR3 is 13 residues long. Germline V gene data show CDR1 as SGHNT and CDR2 as YYREEE (reference sequence). Trimming pared 1 base from V and 6 bases from J, leaving 9 bases between. CDR3: CASSLNQRDTQYF. CDR3 bases: TGTGCCAGCAGCTTGAACCAGAGGGATACGCAGTATTTT.

In this sample, this clonotype turned up a few times. CDR3 protein: CASSLRGASGQETQYF. The CDR3 DNA reads TGTGCCAGCAGCTTAAGGGGGGCTAGCGGACAAGAGACCCAGTACTTC. This chain uses TRBV11-2 with TRBJ2-5; D is possibly TRBD2 (7 bases). The CDR3 extends over 16 amino acids. Germline V lookup: CDR1 SGHAT, CDR2 FQNNGV. Between the trimmed V and J ends, which lost 2 bases and 2 bases, there was a span of 15 bases.

In this sample, this clonotype turned up many times. The chain links TRBV5-1 to TRBJ1-6; TRBD1 agrees at 7 bases. J gave up 10 bases and V 0 bases, and 7 bases lay outside the gene matches. CDR1 and CDR2 (germline): SGHRS, YFSETQ. The CDR3 consists of 15 residues. CDR3 in amino acids: CASSLGDSPGSPLHF. The CDR3 DNA reads TGCGCCAGCAGCTTGGGGGACAGTCCGGGATCACCCCTCCACTTT.

At least ten counts were recorded for this clonotype. The chain uses TRBV29-1 and TRBJ2-1, with D maybe TRBD2 (6 bases). From germline, CDR1 is SQVTM and CDR2 ANQGSEA. V was pared by 6 bases and J by 6 bases, with 9 bases between. The CDR3 consists of 11 residues. This chain's CDR3 is CSVQEGNEQFF. In nucleotides, the CDR3 is TGCAGCGTACAGGAGGGCAATGAGCAGTTCTTC.

This clonotype occurred many times. The chain links TRBV28 to TRBJ2-4; D is unclear. The V end was cut by 6 bases, the J end by 2 bases, with 14 bases between. This CDR3 is built from 15 residues. Germline CDR1 and CDR2: MDHEN and SYDVKM. The chain's CDR3 is CASSLSRNPKNIQYF. CDR3 bases: TGTGCCAGCAGCCTCAGTCGTAATCCCAAAAACATTCAGTACTTC.

This clonotype occurred many times. The chain is built from TRBV5-1 and TRBJ2-3; 10 positions match TRBD2. Germline assignment: CDR1 SGHRS and CDR2 YFSETQ. The CDR3 consists of 15 residues. J gave up 4 bases and V 0 bases, and 2 bases lay outside the gene matches. CDR3 amino acids: CASSLASGSPDTQYF. The CDR3 DNA sequence: TGCGCCAGCAGCTTGGCTAGCGGGAGTCCAGATACGCAGTATTTT.

With respect to this clonotype: At one boundary the junction diverges from the germline segment, which might be a read error. The CDR3 loop is CASSSLAGARNVQFF. The CDR3 DNA is TGTGCCAGCAGCTCCCTAGCGGGAGCGCGAAATGTGCAGTTCTTC. This chain connects TRBV7-1 to TRBJ2-1; TRBD2 agrees at 10 bases. TRBV7-1 is classed as an ORF, of uncertain function. The CDR3 totals 15 residues.

This clonotype was detected ten times or more. V usage is TRBV5-1 and J usage is TRBJ1-1, with 9 bases that match TRBD1. The trim removed 0 bases at V and 3 bases at J, leaving 3 bases unmatched. The CDR3 has 15 residues. The germline V gene encodes CDR1 SGHRS and CDR2 YFSETQ. This chain's CDR3 is CASSLGGTGYTEAFF. As DNA, the CDR3 is TGCGCCAGCAGCTTGGGTGGGACAGGGTACACTGAAGCTTTCTTT.

This clonotype has at least ten counts. V usage is TRBV11-2 and J usage is TRBJ2-1; perhaps TRBD1 as D (5 bases). The length of the CDR3 is 16 residues. Trimming removed 7 bases from V and 4 bases from J, with 20 bases in between. The germline CDR1 and CDR2 sequences are SGHAT and FQNNGV. CDR3 loop: CASIRAQVGPYNEQFF. For the CDR3, the DNA is TGTGCCAGCATCAGGGCACAGGTCGGGCCATACAATGAGCAGTTCTTC.

The table lists this clonotype with many counts. This chain uses TRBV7-8 with TRBJ2-5; D possibly corresponds to TRBD1 (6 bases). The germline V gene has CDR1 SGHVS and CDR2 FQNEAQ. The CDR3 sequence is 16 residues long. Trimming left V 5 bases short and J 5 bases short, with 21 bases between. CDR3 amino acids: CASSPTRDIFRETQYF. The CDR3 nucleotides read TGTGCCAGCAGCCCAACCCGGGACATATTCCGTGAGACCCAGTACTTC.

The gene calls are TRBV3-1 and TRBJ2-4; D tentatively reads TRBD1 or TRBD2 (6 bases each). Trimming left V 0 bases short and J 6 bases short, with 18 bases between. The CDR3 covers 17 residues. Germline assignment: CDR1 LGHDT and CDR2 YNNKEL (reference sequence). The chain's CDR3 is CASSQEGVGGRGNIQYF. CDR3 nucleotides: TGTGCCAGCAGCCAAGAGGGAGTGGGGGGCCGGGGAAACATTCAGTACTTC.

As concerns this clonotype: Being one base from a much bigger clone, this may be a read error. This chain connects TRBV20-1 to TRBJ2-5, with D unresolved. Per the germline V gene, CDR1 is DFQATT and CDR2 is SNEGSKA (reference sequence). The CDR3 has 12 amino acids. Trimming shortened V by 7 bases and J by 2 bases, and 11 bases separated the two germline ends. CDR3 sequence reads: CSVRPAQETQYF. CDR3 coding DNA: TGCAGTGTTAGGCCAGCTCAAGAGACCCAGTACTTC.

Remarks on this clonotype: A much larger clonotype is one base distant, so this may be a read error. This chain joins TRBV29-1 and TRBJ1-4, with no clear D. CDR3 length equals 13 residues. CDR1 is SQVTM, CDR2 ANQGSEA, per germline. CDR3 residues: CSIERGIEEKLFF. As DNA, the CDR3 is TGCAGCATTGAGAGAGGGATTGAAGAAAAACTGTTTTTT.

This clonotype was seen at least ten times. The rearrangement links TRBV28 to TRBJ1-4, with a weak D call TRBD1 (6 bases). V was cut by 6 bases and J by 0 bases, with 14 bases left in between. Germline-derived CDR1 and CDR2 are MDHEN and SYDVKM. There are 16 residues in the CDR3. The CDR3 nucleotides are TGTGCCAGCAGCCGCGCCAGGGGACCAACTAATGAAAAACTGTTTTTT. It is translated as CASSRARGPTNEKLFF.

This clonotype was observed many times. This sequence joins TRBV12-3 or TRBV12-4 and TRBJ2-3, with 7 bases matching TRBD1. CDR3 size: 16 residues. J was trimmed by 0 bases and V by 4 bases; bases with no gene match: 7. The CDR3 region is CASSSPRDSSTDTQYF. The CDR3 coding sequence is TGTGCCAGCAGTTCCCCAAGGGACAGCAGCACAGATACGCAGTATTTT.

This clonotype came up many times. One end of the junction fails to match germline, which may point to a read error. V is TRBV27 and J is TRBJ2-2; D gene uncertain. CDR1 is MNHEY, CDR2 SMNVEV, per germline (reference sequence). CDR3 length: 15 residues. The CDR3 here is CASSLWGGKTGELFF. In DNA, the CDR3 is TGTGCCAGCAGCTTATGGGGTGGAAAAACCGGGGAGCTGTTTTTT.

This clonotype has ten or more counts. The chain uses TRBV6-1 and TRBJ2-5, with 8 bases fitting TRBD1. Germline V CDR1 and CDR2: MNHNS, SASEGT. The CDR3 runs to 13 residues. The V and J ends lost 7 bases and 5 bases, in that order; junction bases with no gene match: 6. CDR3 in amino acids: CASTRQGSETQYF. DNA for the CDR3: TGTGCCAGCACTCGACAGGGGTCGGAGACCCAGTACTTC.

This clonotype appeared many times. The chain uses TRBV12-3 or TRBV12-4 and TRBJ2-2; unclear D gene. Trimming left V 6 bases short and J 1 base short, with 9 bases between. This CDR3 is 14 amino acids long. The CDR3 DNA reads as TGTGCCAGCAGGGGCCAGGTGAACACCGGGGAGCTGTTTTTT. Its translation is CASRGQVNTGELFF.

This clonotype was seen repeatedly, ten times or more. The J gene is TRBJ1-2, the V gene TRBV7-9; no firm D call. Germline lookup yields CDR1 SEHNR and CDR2 FQNEAQ (reference sequence). The CDR3 contains 11 residues. The V end was cut by 4 bases, the J end by 8 bases, with 8 bases between. The CDR3 sequence: CASSSTRGYTF. DNA of the CDR3: TGTGCCAGCAGCTCAACACGCGGCTACACCTTC. Full variable domain (remainder filled in from reference TRBV7-9 and TRBJ1-2): DTGVSQNPRHKITKRGQNVTFRCDPISEHNRLYWYRQTLGQGPEFLTYFQNEAQLEKSRLLSDRFSAERPKGSFSTLEIQRTEQGDSAMYLCASSSTRGYTFGSGTRLTVV.

This clonotype was seen ten or more times. The genes are TRBV19 and TRBJ2-2; no definite D call. CDR1 and CDR2 from the germline V gene are LNHDA and SQIVND (reference sequence). This CDR3 spans 15 amino acids. The V gene lost 1 base and the J gene lost 0 bases, with 6 bases spanning the gap. Written as DNA, the CDR3 is TGTGCCAGTAGTATAGGTAGGGCGAACACCGGGGAGCTGTTTTTT. Encoded protein: CASSIGRANTGELFF.

The chain's CDR3 is CASSSVTDTQYF. The CDR3 DNA reads as TGTGCCAGCAGCTCCGTAACAGATACGCAGTATTTT. The J gene is TRBJ2-3, the V gene TRBV7-9; D is ambiguous. Germline V gene data show CDR1 as SEHNR and CDR2 as FQNEAQ (reference sequence). Trimming removed 4 bases at V and 3 bases at J, with 5 bases between. The CDR3 runs 12 residues.

This clonotype appeared many times. The V and J genes are TRBV30 and TRBJ1-2, with D hard to call. V lost 2 bases and J lost 2, with 9 bases in between. Germline CDR1 GTSNPN, CDR2 SVGIG (reference sequence). The CDR3 loop spans 13 amino acids. In DNA form, the CDR3 reads TGTGCCTGGAGTCCTCACTGGAACTATGGCTACACCTTC. Translation: CAWSPHWNYGYTF.